The T cell receptor (beta chain) described here comes from a study of T-cell reconstitution after alpha-beta-depleted transplantation in children. Unique molecular identifiers were used in preparing the TCRbeta library. TCRdb used MiXCR to reprocess the PCR reads, holding one entry per CDR3 protein. The data show 200,000 to 300,000 distinct CDR3 sequences, around 12% seen once. In this sample, this clonotype turned up many times. V dropped 2 bases and J dropped 5 bases, with 21 bases sitting between them. CDR1 MNHEY and CDR2 SVGEGT come from the germline V gene. The CDR3 length is 17 residues. The chain has TRBV6-2 or TRBV6-3 and TRBJ1-1; the D gene is possibly TRBD1 (6 bases). This clonotype was obtained from a human donor who donated a stem cell graft to a child with acute lymphoblastic leukemia. Sequencing used PBMCs from the stem cell graft donor, obtained from the stem cell graft. CDR3: CASSYMSAIRGTTEAFF. In nucleotides, the CDR3 is TGTGCCAGCAGTTACATGAGCGCAATCAGGGGCACAACTGAAGCTTTCTTT.